This entry concerns a single T cell receptor beta chain. These data originate in a study of blood T cell repertoires in COVID-19. Study context: From the United States, Italy and Spain came samples of acute and convalescent COVID-19. T cells, B-cell-depleted T cells, or PBMCs supplied cDNA or gDNA.

Authors' analysis steps: Reference gene primer amplification yielded estimated nucleated cell counts. Sequencing was performed with immunoSEQ multiplex PCR; in TCRdb, only in-frame clones are kept and a portion is missing. The V and J calls and clone size were taken over from that table, and D and trimming were inferred from the DNA. The data show more than 65,000 clones, with around 79% seen just once and 16% held by the top ten. The CDR3 is 14 residues long. V lost 6 bases and J lost 2, with 11 bases in between. Germline-derived CDR1 and CDR2 are MNHEY and SVGAGI. Sequencing used peripheral blood. This clonotype was obtained from a man aged 60 to 69 with acute or convalescent COVID-19. This sequence joins TRBV6-5 and TRBJ1-3, with D unclear. This chain's CDR3 is CASSPSGPGNTIYF. The CDR3 DNA reads TGTGCCAGCAGCCCGTCAGGTCCTGGAAACACCATATATTTT.